These 27 T cell receptor beta chains originate from one sample sequenced in a study of blood T cell repertoires in COVID-19. Clones were sequenced by immunoSEQ multiplex PCR, and TCRdb holds only the in-frame ones, with some missing. This sample has some 220,000 clones, with around 80% found just once. Input material: peripheral blood. All receptors derive from a woman between 70 and 85 years old with acute or convalescent COVID-19.

The chain carries TRBV29-1 and TRBJ2-5; 9 bases agree with TRBD1. The CDR3 sequence is 15 residues long. The V gene's germline CDR1 is SQVTM and CDR2 ANQGSEA. V lost 4 bases and J lost 1; bases outside the gene matches: 7. This CDR3 is CSVVYRGPLQETQYF. CDR3 coding DNA: TGCAGCGTTGTGTACAGGGGGCCCCTCCAAGAGACCCAGTACTTC.

The chain carries TRBV30 and TRBJ2-3, with 9 bases lining up with TRBD1. The CDR3 runs 17 residues. CDR1 and CDR2 from the germline V gene are GTSNPN and SVGIG (reference sequence). With V trimmed by 2 bases and J by 1 base, 10 bases remained unmatched. This CDR3 reads CAWSRGATGGGTDTQYF. As DNA, the CDR3 is TGTGCCTGGAGTCGGGGGGCTACAGGGGGCGGCACAGATACGCAGTATTTT. Combining the CDR3 with reference TRBV30 and TRBJ2-3 gives the whole variable domain SQTIHQWPATLVQPVGSPLSLECTVEGTSNPNLYWYRQAAGRGLQLLFYSVGIGQISSEVPQNLSASRPQDRQFILSSKKLLLSDSGFYLCAWSRGATGGGTDTQYFGPGTRLTVL.

The chain combines TRBV10-3 with TRBJ2-5; TRBD1 matches at 10 bases. V lost 10 bases, J lost 4 bases, and 18 bases stayed unmatched. The CDR3 sequence is 17 residues long. CDR1 is ENHRY and CDR2 is SYGVKD in the germline V gene. The CDR3 bases are TGTGCCACCTGGACTGATCGGACAGGGGGGGCGAGAGAGACCCAGTACTTC. It yields the protein CATWTDRTGGARETQYF.

This chain connects TRBV7-2 to TRBJ2-4; D gene ambiguous. This CDR3 region has 14 residues. V gave up 2 bases and J gave up 9 bases, with 14 bases separating them. The germline gives CDR1 SGHTA, CDR2 FQGNSA. The CDR3 is CASSLSLTSRIQYF. CDR3 coding DNA: TGTGCCAGCAGCTTAAGTCTAACGTCTCGCATTCAGTACTTC. Variable domain in full (rest from reference TRBV7-2 and TRBJ2-4): GAGVSQSPSNKVTEKGKDVELRCDPISGHTALYWYRQSLGQGLEFLIYFQGNSAPDKSGLPSDRFSAERTGGSVSTLTIQRTQQEDSAVYLCASSLSLTSRIQYFGAGTRLSVL.

In this sample, this clone turned up a few times. The chain recombines TRBV4-1 with TRBJ2-4; 7 nucleotides line up with TRBD1. The CDR3 is 19 amino acids. The V segment lost 0 bases and the J segment 2 bases; nucleotides outside the gene matches: 13. CDR1 and CDR2 (germline): MGHRA, YSYEKL. The DNA of the CDR3 is TGCGCCAGCAGCCAAGATTGGATGGGGACAGACCTGTCCAAAAACATTCAGTACTTC. Translation gives CASSQDWMGTDLSKNIQYF.

In the case of this clone: At one end the junction does not follow the germline gene, possibly because of a read error. The chain recombines TRBV7-3 with TRBJ2-7; 8 nucleotides line up with TRBD1. CDR1 is SGHTA and CDR2 is FQGTGA in the germline V gene. This CDR3 is 11 amino acids long. CDR3 sequence: CASSLQGGSVF. The DNA for the CDR3 is TGTGCCAGCAGTCTACAGGGGGGCTCGGTTTTC.

The rearrangement links TRBV4-1 to TRBJ2-4; D might be TRBD2 (6 bases). V was clipped by 1 base and J by 0 bases, with 13 bases between them. The germline gives CDR1 MGHRA, CDR2 YSYEKL. The CDR3 sequence is 17 residues long. The CDR3 region has the DNA TGCGCCAGCAGCCAAGTCATAGGGAGGAAAGCCAAAAACATTCAGTACTTC. Its translation is CASSQVIGRKAKNIQYF.

The chain carries TRBV9 and TRBJ1-5, with D unclear. The CDR3 has 17 amino acids. Trimming left V 0 bases short and J 10 bases short, with 23 bases between. Germline CDR1 SGDLS, CDR2 YYNGEE. CDR3 nucleotide sequence: TGTGCCAGCAGCGTAGGAGGGAAGGGTCCCTATGAATATCCCCAGCATTTT. Encoded protein: CASSVGGKGPYEYPQHF.

V usage is TRBV5-1 and J usage is TRBJ2-3; 9 positions match TRBD2. The CDR3 sequence is 15 residues long. Per the germline V gene, CDR1 is SGHRS and CDR2 is YFSETQ. V trimming: 3 bases; J trimming: 0 bases; junction bases outside the gene matches: 2. The CDR3 here is CASSSTSGSTDTQYF. Here the CDR3 DNA reads TGCGCCAGCAGCTCGACTAGCGGCAGCACAGATACGCAGTATTTT.

Only one count was recorded for this clone. V and J are TRBV30 and TRBJ1-1; 8 nucleotides match TRBD1. Trimming took 3 bases from V and 5 from J; bases not matched to a gene: 11. This CDR3 has 15 residues. The germline CDR1 and CDR2 sequences are GTSNPN and SVGIG (reference sequence). CDR3 DNA: TGTGCCTGGAGACTCGGACAGGGAAGGTCAACTGAAGCTTTCTTT. This encodes CAWRLGQGRSTEAFF.

This chain connects TRBV25-1 to TRBJ2-3; 9 positions match TRBD1. Germline CDR1 reads MGHDK; CDR2 reads SYGVNS. This CDR3 has 18 residues. V shed 0 bases and J 6 bases; nucleotides not matched to a gene: 13. For the CDR3, the DNA is TGTGCCAGCAGTGAATATTTCGTGGGGACAGGGTTCGGTGATACGCAGTATTTT. It codes for CASSEYFVGTGFGDTQYF.

This clone has a handful of counts. This chain links TRBV6-2 or TRBV6-3 with TRBJ2-4, with D possibly TRBD2 on 5 matching bases. There are 17 residues in the CDR3. Germline CDR1 MNHEY, CDR2 SVGEGT. With 4 bases removed from V and 0 bases from J, the gap between germline ends came to 16 bases. The CDR3 spells CASSSMVGELAKNIQYF. The CDR3 bases are TGTGCCAGCAGTTCAATGGTCGGGGAGTTAGCCAAAAACATTCAGTACTTC.

Only a few counts were recorded for this clone. The chain has TRBV6-2 or TRBV6-3 and TRBJ1-5, with 7 bases lining up with TRBD1. Trimming removed 5 bases from V and 2 bases from J; junction bases left unmatched: 3. The CDR3 contains 14 residues. CDR1 and CDR2 from the germline V gene are MNHEY and SVGEGT. In DNA, the CDR3 is TGTGCCAGCAGTATAACAGGGGGCAATCAGCCCCAGCATTTT. Its protein is CASSITGGNQPQHF.

The chain combines TRBV6-5 with TRBJ2-1; D ambiguous. This CDR3 contains 12 residues. Germline V gene data show CDR1 as MNHEY and CDR2 as SVGAGI. V was clipped by 0 bases and J by 12 bases, with 9 bases between them. The CDR3 reads CASSYSGERQFF. For the CDR3, the DNA is TGTGCCAGCAGTTACTCGGGTGAGCGGCAGTTCTTC.

This clone was detected only a few times. The V and J genes are TRBV5-6 and TRBJ1-2, with D uncertain. V was shortened by 0 bases and J by 5 bases, with 8 bases between the two germline ends. The CDR3 sequence is 13 residues long. Germline loops: CDR1 SGHDT, CDR2 YYEEEE. CDR3 protein: CASSLVDSYGYTF. The CDR3 bases are TGTGCCAGCAGCTTGGTTGACTCTTATGGCTACACCTTC. The entire variable domain, with the rest obtained from reference TRBV5-6 and TRBJ1-2, is as follows: DAGVTQSPTHLIKTRGQQVTLRCSPKSGHDTVSWYQQALGQGPQFIFQYYEEEERQRGNFPDRFSGHQFPNYSSELNVNALLLGDSALYLCASSLVDSYGYTFGSGTRLTVV.

The rearrangement links TRBV29-1 to TRBJ2-3, with TRBD2 identical over 9 bases. Unmatched junction bases numbered 2, after V lost 1 base and J lost 3 bases. Germline CDR1 reads SQVTM; CDR2 reads ANQGSEA. The CDR3 length is 14 residues. CDR3 sequence reads: CSVEGGGGTDTQYF. CDR3 nucleotides: TGCAGCGTTGAAGGCGGGGGGGGTACAGATACGCAGTATTTT.

A few counts support this clone. The chain links TRBV19 to TRBJ1-1; 7 bases agree with TRBD1. Trimming cost V 3 bases and J 4 bases; bases outside gene matches: 8. Germline CDR1 and CDR2: LNHDA and SQIVND (reference sequence). This CDR3 is built from 15 residues. The CDR3 loop reads CASSIGEGAGTEAFF. DNA of the CDR3: TGTGCCAGTAGTATCGGTGAGGGGGCGGGCACTGAAGCTTTCTTT.

About this clone itself: At the DNA level, this CDR3 is encoded by other sequences in the same sample as well. V and J are TRBV9 and TRBJ2-5; a weak D match, TRBD2 (7 bases). CDR3 length: 14 residues. Germline V gene lookup returns CDR1 SGDLS and CDR2 YYNGEE. The V and J ends lost 2 bases and 5 bases respectively, with 13 bases between them. The CDR3 region has the DNA TGTGCCAGCAGCGTCTCCGGGGGGCAGGAGACCCAGTACTTC. This codes for CASSVSGGQETQYF. The full variable domain, in which reference TRBV9 and TRBJ2-5 provide the parts outside the CDR3, is DSGVTQTPKHLITATGQRVTLRCSPRSGDLSVYWYQQSLDQGLQFLIQYYNGEERAKGNILERFSAQQFPDLHSELNLSSLELGDSALYFCASSVSGGQETQYFGPGTRLLVL.

The CDR3 here is CASSFKGISGSEAFF. The CDR3 coding sequence is TGTGCCAGCAGCTTTAAAGGGATAAGTGGGAGTGAAGCTTTCTTT. V and J are TRBV7-8 and TRBJ1-1; D is unclear. From germline, CDR1 is SGHVS and CDR2 FQNEAQ. The V end lost 3 bases, the J end lost 7 bases, and 18 bases lay between the germline ends. The CDR3 runs 15 residues.

This sequence joins TRBV2 and TRBJ2-5; TRBD1 aligns across 11 bases. Germline V lookup: CDR1 SNHLY, CDR2 FYNNEI. This CDR3 comprises 15 residues. V lost 4 bases to trimming and J lost 7 bases; unmatched junction nucleotides: 8. DNA of the CDR3: TGTGCCAGCAGTGTGGGGACAGGGGGTAGGGGGACCCAGTACTTC. Protein sequence: CASSVGTGGRGTQYF.

V is TRBV30 and J is TRBJ2-7, with 8 bases fitting TRBD1. Losses at the gene ends were 0 bases for V and 5 bases for J; bases not matched to a gene: 12. The CDR3 runs to 16 residues. The germline gives CDR1 GTSNPN, CDR2 SVGIG (reference sequence). CDR3 in DNA: TGTGCCTGGAGTGTAAAAATTGCAGGGGGCAAGAACGAGCAGTACTTC. It encodes CAWSVKIAGGKNEQYF.

The chain links TRBV12-5 to TRBJ2-3; D is perhaps TRBD1 (6 bases). Deletions cut 2 bases from V and 6 bases from J, with 12 bases between. Germline V gene lookup returns CDR1 LGHNT and CDR2 FRNRAP. The CDR3 is made up of 14 amino acids. CDR3: CASGLSAQGDTQYF. The CDR3 DNA reads TGTGCTAGTGGTTTGTCCGCCCAGGGGGATACGCAGTATTTT. Together with reference TRBV12-5 and TRBJ2-3, the CDR3 gives the full variable domain: DARVTQTPRHKVTEMGQEVTMRCQPILGHNTVFWYRQTMMQGLELLAYFRNRAPLDDSGMPKDRFSAEMPDATLATLKIQPSEPRDSAVYFCASGLSAQGDTQYFGPGTRLTVL.

In its sample, this clone was seen many times. The V call is TRBV23-1, the J call TRBJ1-2; a possible D gene is TRBD1 (6 bases). TRBV23-1 is treated as an ORF (open reading frame) with a function not yet certain. The CDR3 covers 15 residues. The ends were cut back, 11 bases at V and 0 bases at J, with 19 bases in the middle. CDR3 in amino acids: CAVPSTGEANYGYTF. In DNA form, the CDR3 reads TGCGCCGTTCCTTCGACAGGCGAAGCTAACTATGGCTACACCTTC.

The CDR3 loop reads CASSIPGQGATDTQYF. CDR3 nucleotides: TGTGCCAGTAGTATCCCGGGACAGGGGGCGACAGATACGCAGTATTTT. The V gene is TRBV19, the J gene TRBJ2-3, with 12 bases that match TRBD1. J gave up 3 bases and V 3 bases, and 4 bases lay outside the gene matches. CDR1 is LNHDA and CDR2 is SQIVND in the germline V gene (reference sequence). There are 16 residues in the CDR3.

J is TRBJ2-1 and V is TRBV11-2; 11 nucleotides agree with TRBD2. This CDR3 has 15 residues. Germline values: CDR1 SGHAT, CDR2 FQNNGV. The V and J ends lost 2 bases and 9 bases, in that order; junction bases with no gene match: 6. CDR3 sequence reads: CASSLNSGGAGEQFF. Here the CDR3 DNA reads TGTGCCAGCAGCTTAAATAGCGGGGGGGCTGGTGAGCAGTTCTTC.

Only a few counts were recorded for this clone. V usage is TRBV2 and J usage is TRBJ1-6; D unclear. Germline CDR1 SNHLY, CDR2 FYNNEI. With 5 bases removed from V and 6 bases from J, the gap between germline ends came to 17 bases. The CDR3 loop spans 16 amino acids. For the CDR3, the DNA is TGTGCCAGCAGTCAGACTGCCGCCCGATTTAATTCACCCCTCCACTTT. This encodes CASSQTAARFNSPLHF.

For the CDR3, the DNA is TGTGCCAGCAGTTACAGAGGACAGAACACCGGGGAGCTGTTTTTT. Its translation is CASSYRGQNTGELFF. The chain recombines TRBV6-5 with TRBJ2-2; perhaps TRBD1 as D (5 bases). Germline CDR1 MNHEY, CDR2 SVGAGI. Trimming removed 2 bases at V and 1 base at J, with 8 bases between. CDR3 size: 15 residues.